This T cell receptor (beta chain) was identified in a study of identical twins. Via MiXCR, TCRdb re-called the 5' RACE reads, giving one row per CDR3 protein. Of 600,000 to 700,000 distinct CDR3 sequences in the sample, about 20% were seen once. Notes on this clonotype: What it recognizes is unknown.

General study findings and limits: Modelling underestimated the level of out-of-frame TCR alpha sharing observed in monozygotic twins.

Trimming stripped 1 base from V and 7 bases from J, with 7 bases between. In germline, CDR1 is KGHDR, CDR2 SFDVKD. The length of the CDR3 is 13 residues. These data also featured in a second study, about T cells expressing NK-cell markers. That paper states: The study sequenced eight donors, seven HCMV-seropositive and one seronegative.

The V gene is TRBV24-1, the J gene TRBJ2-1, with D hard to call. The sample comprised PBMCs. This clonotype was obtained from a woman aged 18-29 years in good health. DNA for the CDR3: TGTGCCACCAGTGATTTACAGAGGAATGAGCAGTTCTTC. It translates to CATSDLQRNEQFF.